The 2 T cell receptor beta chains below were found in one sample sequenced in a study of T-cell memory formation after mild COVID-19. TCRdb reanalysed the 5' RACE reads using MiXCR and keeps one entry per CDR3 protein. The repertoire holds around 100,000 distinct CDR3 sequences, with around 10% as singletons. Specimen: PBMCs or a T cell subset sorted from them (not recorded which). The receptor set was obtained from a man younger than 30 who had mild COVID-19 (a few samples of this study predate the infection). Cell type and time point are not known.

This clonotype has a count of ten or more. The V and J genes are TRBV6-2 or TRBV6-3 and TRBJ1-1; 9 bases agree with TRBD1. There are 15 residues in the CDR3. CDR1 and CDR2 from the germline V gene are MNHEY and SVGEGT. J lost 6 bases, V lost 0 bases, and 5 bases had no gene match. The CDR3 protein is CASSYSGTGSAEAFF. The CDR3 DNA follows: TGTGCCAGCAGTTACTCCGGGACAGGGTCGGCTGAAGCTTTCTTT.

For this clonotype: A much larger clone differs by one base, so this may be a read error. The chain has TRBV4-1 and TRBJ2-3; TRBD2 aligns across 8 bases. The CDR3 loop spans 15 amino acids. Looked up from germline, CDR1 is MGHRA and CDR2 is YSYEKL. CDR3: CASSPFTSGTDTKYF. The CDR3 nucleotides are TGCGCCAGCAGCCCCTTTACTAGCGGCACAGATACGAAGTATTTT.